The clone carrying this TCR beta chain was counted a few times. What it binds is unknown. With 6 bases removed from V and 6 bases from J, the gap between germline ends came to 19 bases. The CDR3 has 15 residues. This record belongs to a study of T cell repertoires in cytomegalovirus infection. At the level of the study: It can be stated that public TCR beta signatures indicated CMV infection as well as a matching HLA type.

TCRdb reanalysed the reads using MiXCR and keeps one entry per CDR3 protein. Of 350,000 to 450,000 distinct CDR3 sequences in the sample, over 15% were seen once. Points from the study as a whole: Using cumulative public TCR beta family frequency, the authors identified those who carried CMV together with the relevant HLA. The ex vivo response was dominated by HLA-C-restricted CMV-specific TCR beta clonotypes.

The sequenced sample was PBMCs. The chain uses TRBV12-3 or TRBV12-4 and TRBJ2-3; a weak D match, TRBD1 (6 bases). The receptor was derived from a human donor in good health (CMV status not recorded). Some clones in this sample may be carry-over from other donors' samples. The CDR3 nucleotides are TGTGCCAGCAGCCGAGGAACAGGACAGTTCGATACGCAGTATTTT. Translating gives CASSRGTGQFDTQYF.